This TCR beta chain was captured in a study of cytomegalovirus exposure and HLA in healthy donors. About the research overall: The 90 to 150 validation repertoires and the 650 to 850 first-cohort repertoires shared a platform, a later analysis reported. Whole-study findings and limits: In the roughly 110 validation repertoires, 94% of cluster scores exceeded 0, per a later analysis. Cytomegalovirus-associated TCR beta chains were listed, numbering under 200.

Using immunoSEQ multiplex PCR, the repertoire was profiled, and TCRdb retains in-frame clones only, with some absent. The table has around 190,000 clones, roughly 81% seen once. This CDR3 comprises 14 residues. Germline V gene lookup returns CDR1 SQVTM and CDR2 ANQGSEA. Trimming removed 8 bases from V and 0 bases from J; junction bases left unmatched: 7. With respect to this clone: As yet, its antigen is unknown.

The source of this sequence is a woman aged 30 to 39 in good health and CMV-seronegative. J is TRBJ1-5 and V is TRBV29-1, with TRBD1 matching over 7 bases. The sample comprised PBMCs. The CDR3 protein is CSPRDSNSNQPQHF. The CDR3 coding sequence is TGCAGCCCACGGGACAGCAATAGCAATCAGCCCCAGCATTTT.